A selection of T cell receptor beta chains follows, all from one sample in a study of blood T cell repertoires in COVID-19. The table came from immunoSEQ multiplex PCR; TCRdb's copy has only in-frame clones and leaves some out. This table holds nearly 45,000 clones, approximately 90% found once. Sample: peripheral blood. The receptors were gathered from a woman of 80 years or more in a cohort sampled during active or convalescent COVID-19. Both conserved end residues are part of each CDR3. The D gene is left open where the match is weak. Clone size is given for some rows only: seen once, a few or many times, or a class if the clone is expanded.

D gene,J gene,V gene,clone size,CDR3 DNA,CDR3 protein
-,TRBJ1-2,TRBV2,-,TGTGCCTGTGTGGACACCTATGGCTACACCTTC,CACVDTYGYTF
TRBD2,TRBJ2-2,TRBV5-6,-,TGTGCCAGCAGCCGACTAAGCGGGGGGAACACCGGGGAGCTGTTTTTT,CASSRLSGGNTGELFF
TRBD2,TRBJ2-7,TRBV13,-,TGTGCCACCTCAAATGGGGGGGCCTACGAGCAGTACTTC,CATSNGGAYEQYF
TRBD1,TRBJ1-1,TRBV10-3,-,TGTGCCATCAGTGAGTCGACAGGGGGCACTGAAGCTTTCTTT,CAISESTGGTEAFF
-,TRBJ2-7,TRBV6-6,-,TGTGCCAGCAGTTACGAGCACGAGCAGTACTTC,CASSYEHEQYF
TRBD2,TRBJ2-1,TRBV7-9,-,TGTGCCAGCAGCCTAGCGGGCCCCCTTTACAATGAGCAGTTCTTC,CASSLAGPLYNEQFF
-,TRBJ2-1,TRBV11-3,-,TGTGCCAGCAGCTTAGTTCCAATCTCCTACAATGAGCAGTTCTTC,CASSLVPISYNEQFF
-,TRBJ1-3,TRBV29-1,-,TGCAGCGTTGCGCGAGGAAACACCATATATTTT,CSVARGNTIYF
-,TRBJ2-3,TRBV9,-,TGTGCCAGCAGCGTAGGGGAGCGGGATACGCAGTATTTT,CASSVGERDTQYF
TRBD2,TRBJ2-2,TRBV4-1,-,TGCGCCAGCAGCCAAGAAGTTGGACTAGCGTCGACGAACACCGGGGAGCTGTTTTTT,CASSQEVGLASTNTGELFF
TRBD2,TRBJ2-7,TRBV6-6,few,TGTGCCAGCAGGGGGACTAGCGGGAGGGCCCACGAGCAGTACTTC,CASRGTSGRAHEQYF
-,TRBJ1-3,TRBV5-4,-,TGTGCCAGCAGCTTGACACCCTCTGGAAACACCATATATTTT,CASSLTPSGNTIYF
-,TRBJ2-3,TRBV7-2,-,TGTGCCAGCAGCTCCGATCGGGTAAATACGCAGTATTTT,CASSSDRVNTQYF
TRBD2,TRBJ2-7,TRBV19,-,TGTGCCAGTAGTAGAACTAGCGGGAGCTCCTACGAGCAGTACTTC,CASSRTSGSSYEQYF
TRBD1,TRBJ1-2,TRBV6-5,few,TGTGCCAGCAGTTACTCGAACAGGGGGCGCGCCTATGGCTACACCTTC,CASSYSNRGRAYGYTF
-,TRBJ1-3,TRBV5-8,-,TGTGCCAGCAGCAGGAGGGACCCCTCTGGAAACACCATATATTTT,CASSRRDPSGNTIYF
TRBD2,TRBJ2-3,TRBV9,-,TGTGCCAGCAGCCCGAGACCTAGCGGGACGGGAGATACGCAGTATTTT,CASSPRPSGTGDTQYF
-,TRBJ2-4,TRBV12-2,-,TGTGCAAGTCGCTCCGAAACCACACGAACAGTAGTAGAAGCCAAAAACATTCAGTACTTC,CASRSETTRTVVEAKNIQYF
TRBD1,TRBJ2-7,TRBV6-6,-,TGTGCCACCAACAGGGGTACCGACTACGAGCAGTACTTC,CATNRGTDYEQYF
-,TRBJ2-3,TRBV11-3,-,TGTGCCAGCAGCCTAGGTGGCGGTCGCACAGATACGCAGTATTTT,CASSLGGGRTDTQYF
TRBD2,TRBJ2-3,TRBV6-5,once,TGTGCCAGCAGTTATGACGGGAGGTTGACAGATACGCAGTATTTT,CASSYDGRLTDTQYF
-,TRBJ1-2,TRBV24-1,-,TGTGCCACCAGTGACGCCCCCCGGAGGGACTATGGCTACACCTTC,CATSDAPRRDYGYTF
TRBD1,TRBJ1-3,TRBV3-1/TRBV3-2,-,TGTGCCAGCAGCCAAACAGGGGTGACAGGAAACACCATATATTTT,CASSQTGVTGNTIYF
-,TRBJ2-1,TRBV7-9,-,TGTGCCAGCAGCTCGCAGGGGATCTACAATGAGCAGTTCTTC,CASSSQGIYNEQFF
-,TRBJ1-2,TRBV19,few,TGTGCCAGTAGAAACGACAGGCGCATAGGCTACACCTTC,CASRNDRRIGYTF
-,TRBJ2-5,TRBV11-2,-,TGTGCCAGCACCCCCCTGGTCTCCGAGGCCCAGTACTTC,CASTPLVSEAQYF
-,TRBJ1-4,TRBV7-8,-,TGTGCCAGCAGCTTAGGATGGACTGCCGAAAAACTGTTTTTT,CASSLGWTAEKLFF
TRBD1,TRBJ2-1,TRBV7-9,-,TGTGCCAGCAGCCATCGACAGGGAGACTCCTACAATGAGCAGTTCTTC,CASSHRQGDSYNEQFF
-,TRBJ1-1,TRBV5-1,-,TGCGCCAGCAGCTACCGAGGACAAATGAACACTGAAGCTTTCTTT,CASSYRGQMNTEAFF
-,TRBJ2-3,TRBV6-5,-,TGTGCCAGCAGCAGAACCCGCACAGATACGCAGTATTTT,CASSRTRTDTQYF
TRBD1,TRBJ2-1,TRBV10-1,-,TGCGCCAGCAGGCCCGGACAGGCCCCGGTTGGGTTCTTC,CASRPGQAPVGFF
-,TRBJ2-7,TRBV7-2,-,TGTGCCAGCAGCCTCGGTATCGAGCAGTACTTC,CASSLGIEQYF
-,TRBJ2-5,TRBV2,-,TGTGCCAGCAGCGCGGGACAGCAACCCTGGGGGACCCAGTACTTC,CASSAGQQPWGTQYF
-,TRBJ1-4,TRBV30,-,TGTGCCTGGACCAAAAACAGGGATGAAAAACTGTTTTTT,CAWTKNRDEKLFF
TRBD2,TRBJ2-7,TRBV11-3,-,TGTGCCAGCAGCCCCCGACTAGCGGGAGGTCTTTACGAGCAGTACTTC,CASSPRLAGGLYEQYF
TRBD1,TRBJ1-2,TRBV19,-,TGTGCCAGTAGTAAGGGACAGGGTTATGGCTACACCTTC,CASSKGQGYGYTF
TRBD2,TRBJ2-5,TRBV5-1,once,TGCGCCAGCAGCTTATACGGGACTAGTGGAGAGACCCAGTACTTC,CASSLYGTSGETQYF
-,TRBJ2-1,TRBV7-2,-,TGTGCCAGCAGCTTAAGGGGGACTATTAATGAGCAGTTCTTC,CASSLRGTINEQFF
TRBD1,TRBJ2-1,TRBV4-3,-,TGCGCCAGCAGCCAAGATTCAGGGGGCAGGGGGCAGTTCTTC,CASSQDSGGRGQFF
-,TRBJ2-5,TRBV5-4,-,TGTGCCAGCAGCTCACGAGAAGAGACCCAGTACTTC,CASSSREETQYF
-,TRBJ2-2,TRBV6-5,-,TGTGCCAGCACCAAGAACACCGGGGAGCTGTTTTTT,CASTKNTGELFF
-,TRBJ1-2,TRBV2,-,TGTGCCAGCAGGTTCGAACGGGGTGCCGAATATGGCTACACCTTC,CASRFERGAEYGYTF
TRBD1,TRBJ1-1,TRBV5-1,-,TGCGCCAGCAGCGGGGGACAGATGAACACTGAAGCTTTCTTT,CASSGGQMNTEAFF
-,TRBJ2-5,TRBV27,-,TGTGCCAGCAGTTTCAGGGCAGGGGTGGGAGAGACCCAGTACTTC,CASSFRAGVGETQYF
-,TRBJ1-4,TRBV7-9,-,TGTGCCAGCAGCATCGGTGAAAAACTGTTTTTT,CASSIGEKLFF
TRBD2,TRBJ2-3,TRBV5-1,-,TGCGCCAGCAGCCTGACGGCTAGCGGGGGGCCCAGCACAGATACGCAGTATTTT,CASSLTASGGPSTDTQYF
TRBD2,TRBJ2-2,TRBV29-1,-,TGCAGCGGGGCGACTAGCGGGGGCCTTACGAACACCGGGGAGCTGTTTTTT,CSGATSGGLTNTGELFF
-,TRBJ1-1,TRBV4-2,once,TGTGCCAGCAGCCAATCCTCGGGGATTCTGAACACTGAAGCTTTCTTT,CASSQSSGILNTEAFF
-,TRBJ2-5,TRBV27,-,TGTGCCAGCAGTTTATCGAACGGGGGAGAGACCCAGTACTTC,CASSLSNGGETQYF
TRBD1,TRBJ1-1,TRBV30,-,TGTGCCTGGACGGGGTACAGGGGGCGCGTGACTGAAGCTTTCTTT,CAWTGYRGRVTEAFF
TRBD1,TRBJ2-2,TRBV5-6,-,TGTGCCAGCAGCTCCCGGGACAGGGGGCCCGGGGAGCTGTTTTTT,CASSSRDRGPGELFF
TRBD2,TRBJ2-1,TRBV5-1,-,TGCGCCAGCAGCCCCTTCTCTAGCGGCAGCTCCTACAATGAGCAGTTCTTC,CASSPFSSGSSYNEQFF